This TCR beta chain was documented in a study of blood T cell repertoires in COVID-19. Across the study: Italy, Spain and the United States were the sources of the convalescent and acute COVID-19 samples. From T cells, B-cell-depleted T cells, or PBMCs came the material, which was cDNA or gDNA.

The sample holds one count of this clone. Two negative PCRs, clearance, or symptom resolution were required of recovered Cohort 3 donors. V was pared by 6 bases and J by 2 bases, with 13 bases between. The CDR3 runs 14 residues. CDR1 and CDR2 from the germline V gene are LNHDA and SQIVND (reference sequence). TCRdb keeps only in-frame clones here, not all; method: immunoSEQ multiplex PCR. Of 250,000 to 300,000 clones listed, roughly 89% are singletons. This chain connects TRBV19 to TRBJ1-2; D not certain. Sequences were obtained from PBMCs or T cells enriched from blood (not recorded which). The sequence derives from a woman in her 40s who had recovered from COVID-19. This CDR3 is CASRILPGNYGYTF. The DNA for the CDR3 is TGTGCCAGTAGAATTCTACCGGGAAACTATGGCTACACCTTC.